The 28 T cell receptor beta chains below come from one sample, sequenced in a study of blood T cell repertoires in COVID-19. Libraries were prepared by immunoSEQ multiplex PCR; TCRdb keeps only in-frame clonotypes and omits some of them. Among some 120,000 clones listed, around 87% were seen once. The specimen was peripheral blood. These receptors originate from a man between 65 and 79 years old with active or convalescent COVID-19.

V is TRBV19 and J is TRBJ1-5; perhaps TRBD1 as D (5 bases). V lost 5 bases and J lost 2, with 16 bases in between. This CDR3 has 16 residues. CDR1 LNHDA and CDR2 SQIVND come from the germline V gene (reference sequence). The CDR3 protein is CASSGDMQGGNQPQHF. The CDR3 coding sequence is TGTGCCAGTAGTGGAGATATGCAGGGCGGCAATCAGCCCCAGCATTTT.

This chain connects TRBV19 to TRBJ2-5; the D is unclear. Trimming took off 4 bases at V and 3 bases at J, with 9 bases between the two ends. Germline-derived CDR1 and CDR2 are LNHDA and SQIVND (reference sequence). The CDR3 is made up of 13 amino acids. DNA for the CDR3: TGTGCCAGTAGTAGTCAGAAAAAAGAGACCCAGTACTTC. This translates into CASSSQKKETQYF. The full variable domain, its missing parts supplied by reference TRBV19 and TRBJ2-5, is DGGITQSPKYLFRKEGQNVTLSCEQNLNHDAMYWYRQDPGQGLRLIYYSQIVNDFQKGDIAEGYSVSREKKESFPLTVTSAQKNPTAFYLCASSSQKKETQYFGPGTRLLVL.

The gene calls are TRBV7-9 and TRBJ1-4; D gene uncertain. This CDR3 has 15 amino acids. V lost 7 bases, J lost 8 bases, and 20 bases lay in between. The germline CDR1 and CDR2 sequences are SEHNR and FQNEAQ (reference sequence). The CDR3 protein is CASTPGVNRNEKLFF. CDR3 in DNA: TGTGCCAGCACCCCCGGGGTCAACCGTAACGAAAAACTGTTTTTT.

The CDR3 protein is CASSPGQRQAFF. In nucleotides, the CDR3 is TGTGCCAGCAGCCCCGGACAGCGGCAAGCTTTCTTT. This chain connects TRBV11-2 to TRBJ1-1; D possibly corresponds to TRBD1 (6 bases). V lost 5 bases to trimming and J lost 9 bases, with 13 bases between them. Germline V gene lookup returns CDR1 SGHAT and CDR2 FQNNGV. This CDR3 spans 12 amino acids. The full variable domain, rest sourced from reference TRBV11-2 and TRBJ1-1, is EAGVAQSPRYKIIEKRQSVAFWCNPISGHATLYWYQQILGQGPKLLIQFQNNGVVDDSQLPKDRFSAERLKGVDSTLKIQPAKLEDSAVYLCASSPGQRQAFFGQGTRLTVV.

The chain combines TRBV19 with TRBJ1-1; D gene uncertain. CDR1 is LNHDA and CDR2 is SQIVND in the germline V gene (reference sequence). V was shortened by 7 bases and J by 1 base, with 4 bases between the two germline ends. The CDR3 is 11 amino acids. CDR3 DNA sequence: TGTGCCAGTAATAGGAACACTGAAGCTTTCTTT. Translating gives CASNRNTEAFF.

This clone showed up just once. V is TRBV10-3 and J is TRBJ2-3, with 9 bases fitting TRBD2. CDR1 and CDR2 (germline): ENHRY, SYGVKD. V was pared by 6 bases and J by 2 bases, with 6 bases of the junction left unmatched. This CDR3 is 15 amino acids long. CDR3 in DNA: TGTGCCATCAGCCCCTTAGCGGGGGACACAGATACGCAGTATTTT. It translates to CAISPLAGDTDTQYF.

This chain links TRBV28 with TRBJ2-1, with 10 positions matching TRBD2. CDR1 is MDHEN, CDR2 SYDVKM, per germline. The CDR3 sequence is 15 residues long. J lost 12 bases, V lost 5 bases, and 13 bases had no gene match. In DNA form, the CDR3 reads TGTGCCAGCAGTCTCAATCTAGCGGGAGTTGCTGGGCAGTTCTTC. Translating gives CASSLNLAGVAGQFF.

This sequence joins TRBV11-2 and TRBJ1-4; TRBD1 agrees at 8 bases. The junction had 4 bases not matched to a gene; V was cut back by 0 bases and J by 7 bases. Germline loops: CDR1 SGHAT, CDR2 FQNNGV. The CDR3 runs 15 residues. In DNA form, the CDR3 reads TGTGCCAGCAGCTTAGAGACAGGGGAAGGTGAAAAACTGTTTTTT. Its protein product is CASSLETGEGEKLFF. The variable domain in full, with the rest retrieved from reference TRBV11-2 and TRBJ1-4, is EAGVAQSPRYKIIEKRQSVAFWCNPISGHATLYWYQQILGQGPKLLIQFQNNGVVDDSQLPKDRFSAERLKGVDSTLKIQPAKLEDSAVYLCASSLETGEGEKLFFGSGTQLSVL.

The V call is TRBV6-6, the J call TRBJ2-7, with 9 bases matching TRBD1. This CDR3 is built from 13 residues. J was trimmed by 5 bases and V by 6 bases; bases with no gene match: 5. CDR1 and CDR2 (germline): MNHNY, SVGAGI (reference sequence). CDR3 bases: TGTGCCAGCAGGGGACAGGGCCTCCACGAGCAGTACTTC. It translates to CASRGQGLHEQYF.

V usage is TRBV29-1 and J usage is TRBJ2-7; 7 bases map to TRBD1. Germline CDR1 SQVTM, CDR2 ANQGSEA. The V and J ends lost 1 base and 1 base, in that order; junction bases with no gene match: 4. This CDR3 has 14 residues. The CDR3 DNA sequence: TGCAGCGTTGAAGGGACAGGCCCTTCCTACGAGCAGTACTTC. Translated: CSVEGTGPSYEQYF.

The V call is TRBV10-3, the J call TRBJ1-1; D not certain. In germline, CDR1 is ENHRY, CDR2 SYGVKD. CDR3 length: 14 residues. V lost 2 bases and J lost 1, with 8 bases in between. DNA of the CDR3: TGTGCCATCAGTGAGGACTACCAGAACACTGAAGCTTTCTTT. Protein product: CAISEDYQNTEAFF.

This chain joins TRBV14 and TRBJ1-1; 7 positions match TRBD1. V shed 4 bases and J 1 base; nucleotides not matched to a gene: 6. This CDR3 region has 15 residues. Germline V lookup: CDR1 SGHDN, CDR2 FVKESK. CDR3 nucleotides: TGTGCCAGCAGCCTACGCCGGGACAGGAACACTGAAGCTTTCTTT. It translates to CASSLRRDRNTEAFF.

This clone was counted a single time. This chain uses TRBV24-1 with TRBJ2-4; TRBD1 matches at 9 bases. Per germline, CDR1 KGHDR and CDR2 SFDVKD. The CDR3 spans 12 residues. Trimming at V came to 2 bases and at J to 15 bases, leaving 4 bases not matched to a gene. In nucleotides, the CDR3 is TGTGCCACCAGTGATTCCGGGACAGGGTGGTACTTC. This gives the protein CATSDSGTGWYF.

Many counts were recorded for this clone. This chain joins TRBV2 and TRBJ2-1; possible D gene TRBD2, 5 bases. The CDR3 is 13 residues long. Germline-derived CDR1 and CDR2 are SNHLY and FYNNEI. V was trimmed by 7 bases and J by 7 bases, leaving 14 bases between them. This chain's CDR3 is CASNIPGGNEQFF. The CDR3 DNA reads as TGTGCCAGCAACATACCGGGCGGGAATGAGCAGTTCTTC.

The chain links TRBV18 to TRBJ2-1, with D possibly matching TRBD1 (6 bases). The germline V and J ends were trimmed by 5 bases and 7 bases, with 15 bases remaining between them. The CDR3 is 14 amino acids. The germline gives CDR1 KGHSH, CDR2 LQKENI. CDR3: CASSRASQGNEQFF. The DNA for the CDR3 is TGTGCCAGCTCAAGGGCTAGCCAGGGGAATGAGCAGTTCTTC. Filled out from reference TRBV18 and TRBJ2-1, the complete variable domain reads NAGVMQNPRHLVRRRGQEARLRCSPMKGHSHVYWYRQLPEEGLKFMVYLQKENIIDESGMPKERFSAEFPKEGPSILRIQQVVRGDSAAYFCASSRASQGNEQFFGPGTRLTVL.

The gene calls are TRBV5-1 and TRBJ2-5, with 13 bases aligning to TRBD2. After removal of 4 bases from V and 4 bases from J, the junction contained 13 bases not matched to a gene. The CDR3 length is 18 residues. CDR1 and CDR2 (germline): SGHRS, YFSETQ. The CDR3: CASSPRGTSGATGETQYF. In nucleotides, the CDR3 is TGCGCCAGCAGCCCAAGAGGGACTAGCGGGGCAACAGGAGAGACCCAGTACTTC. The whole variable domain, remainder taken from reference TRBV5-1 and TRBJ2-5, is KAGVTQTPRYLIKTRGQQVTLSCSPISGHRSVSWYQQTPGQGLQFLFEYFSETQRNKGNFPGRFSGRQFSNSRSEMNVSTLELGDSALYLCASSPRGTSGATGETQYFGPGTRLLVL.

This chain connects TRBV3-1 (or the pseudogene TRBV3-2) to TRBJ2-2; TRBD2 aligns across 9 bases. The trim removed 3 bases at V and 6 bases at J, leaving 5 bases unmatched. CDR1 and CDR2 from the germline V gene are LGHDT and YNNKEL (reference sequence). The length of the CDR3 is 15 residues. The CDR3: CASSQELAGAGELFF. DNA for the CDR3: TGTGCCAGCAGCCAGGAGTTAGCGGGAGCCGGGGAGCTGTTTTTT.

The chain couples TRBV6-5 to TRBJ2-7; 9 bases line up with TRBD1. With 6 bases clipped from V and 2 bases from J, the junction kept 8 bases outside the gene matches. Germline CDR1 is MNHEY and CDR2 is SVGAGI. The CDR3 runs 15 residues. CDR3 sequence: CASRTSGTGTYEQYF. The CDR3 DNA reads as TGTGCCAGCAGGACCTCCGGGACAGGGACCTACGAGCAGTACTTC.

The CDR3 loop is CSVAPTGNTGELFF. The CDR3 DNA reads as TGCAGCGTTGCCCCGACAGGAAACACCGGGGAGCTGTTTTTT. This chain uses TRBV29-1 with TRBJ2-2; the D gene is possibly TRBD1 (6 bases). The CDR3 spans 14 residues. V lost 4 bases and J lost 2, with 11 bases in between. Germline V gene sequence: CDR1 SQVTM, CDR2 ANQGSEA.

The chain couples TRBV19 to TRBJ2-7; the match to TRBD1 covers 8 bases. In germline, CDR1 is LNHDA, CDR2 SQIVND (reference sequence). The trim removed 5 bases at V and 6 bases at J, leaving 9 bases unmatched. CDR3 length equals 14 residues. This CDR3 reads CASSPGTGLSEQYF. The CDR3 DNA is TGTGCCAGTAGTCCAGGGACAGGCCTCAGCGAGCAGTACTTC.

The chain carries TRBV11-3 and TRBJ2-7, with D unclear. V lost 9 bases, J lost 3 bases, and 27 bases lay in between. This CDR3 contains 17 residues. Germline CDR1 SGHNT, CDR2 YENEEA. This chain's CDR3 is CARSTGSLGYSGYEQYF. The CDR3 DNA sequence: TGTGCCAGAAGCACGGGTTCTCTTGGTTATTCGGGCTACGAGCAGTACTTC.

V and J are TRBV6-6 and TRBJ1-4; 7 positions match TRBD1. Germline V gene lookup returns CDR1 MNHNY and CDR2 SVGAGI (reference sequence). J was trimmed by 6 bases and V by 8 bases; bases with no gene match: 9. There are 14 residues in the CDR3. In DNA, the CDR3 is TGTGCCAGCGCTGGGGCGCAGGGGGATGAAAAACTGTTTTTT. Encoded protein: CASAGAQGDEKLFF.

This sequence joins TRBV27 and TRBJ2-6; 11 nucleotides agree with TRBD1. The V and J ends lost 6 bases and 0 bases, in that order; junction bases with no gene match: 4. The CDR3 consists of 17 residues. Germline CDR1 reads MNHEY; CDR2 reads SMNVEV (reference sequence). The CDR3 region is CASRIGTGGSGANVLTF. The CDR3 DNA is TGTGCCAGCAGAATAGGGACAGGGGGCTCTGGGGCCAACGTCCTGACTTTC.

As concerns this clone: Additional DNA sequences in this sample encode the identical CDR3. V gene TRBV7-9 combines with J gene TRBJ2-7, with a tentative D call TRBD2 (5 bases). This CDR3 is 12 amino acids long. Germline-derived CDR1 and CDR2 are SEHNR and FQNEAQ (reference sequence). V lost 2 bases and J lost 5, with 7 bases in between. The CDR3 reads CASSLSGDEQYF. The DNA for the CDR3 is TGTGCCAGCAGCTTAAGCGGCGACGAGCAGTACTTC.

The V call is TRBV7-9, the J call TRBJ1-1; D remains ambiguous. This CDR3 has 11 residues. The germline V and J ends were trimmed by 3 bases and 8 bases, with 7 bases remaining between them. Germline CDR1 reads SEHNR; CDR2 reads FQNEAQ (reference sequence). CDR3 protein: CASSLGREAFF. The CDR3 DNA sequence: TGTGCCAGCAGCTTGGGCAGGGAAGCTTTCTTT.

The count of this clone is one. J is TRBJ1-5 and V is TRBV28; 7 bases match TRBD1. Trimming removed 4 bases from V and 7 bases from J; junction bases left unmatched: 7. Germline CDR1 reads MDHEN; CDR2 reads SYDVKM. The CDR3 contains 14 residues. The CDR3 DNA sequence: TGTGCCAGCAGTTCATATGGGACAGACCAGCCCCAGCATTTT. Translation gives CASSSYGTDQPQHF.

The DNA for the CDR3 is TGTGCCAGCAGCGGAGGGGGGGATCAGCCCCAGCATTTT. It is translated as CASSGGGDQPQHF. J is TRBJ1-5 and V is TRBV21-1. TRBV21-1 is labeled a pseudogene. This CDR3 is 13 amino acids long.

V and J are TRBV29-1 and TRBJ1-1; D is possibly TRBD1 (6 bases). Trimming took off 8 bases at V and 1 base at J, with 11 bases between the two ends. From germline, CDR1 is SQVTM and CDR2 ANQGSEA. This CDR3 is built from 12 residues. The CDR3 sequence: CSTMTGNTEAFF. The CDR3 nucleotides are TGCAGCACTATGACAGGGAACACTGAAGCTTTCTTT. Variable domain in full (rest from reference TRBV29-1 and TRBJ1-1): SAVISQKPSRDICQRGTSLTIQCQVDSQVTMMFWYRQQPGQSLTLIATANQGSEATYESGFVIDKFPISRPNLTFSTLTVSNMSPEDSSIYLCSTMTGNTEAFFGQGTRLTVV.